A single sample gave rise to the 12 T cell receptor beta chains below, sequenced in a study of OX40 agonist ivuxolimab in advanced cancers. The library was built by means of the immunoSEQ multiplex PCR assay. In its TCRdb copy, this immuneACCESS table keeps in-frame sequences only and misses some clones. Where compared with another copy, unresolved V genes explain less than half of these, and the others have no known cause. Here the sample has more than 45,000 clones; roughly 86% occur a single time. The top ten hold less than 2.5% of the sample. Sample: CD4+ or CD8+ T cells sorted from blood, taken in a trial of the OX40 agonist ivuxolimab. Receptor source: an adult with an advanced solid tumor such as melanoma, head and neck, liver or kidney cancer.

The chain combines TRBV7-6 with TRBJ2-3, with 8 bases aligning to TRBD1. The germline V gene has CDR1 SGHVS and CDR2 FNYEAQ. This CDR3 contains 16 residues. Trimming at V came to 1 base and at J to 1 base, leaving 4 bases not matched to a gene. The CDR3 loop is CASSLDLTGGTDTQYF. In DNA form, the CDR3 reads TGTGCCAGCAGCTTAGACCTGACAGGGGGCACAGATACGCAGTATTTT. Full variable domain (remainder filled in from reference TRBV7-6 and TRBJ2-3): GAGVSQSPRYKVTKRGQDVALRCDPISGHVSLYWYRQALGQGPEFLTYFNYEAQQDKSGLPNDRFSAERPEGSISTLTIQRTEQRDSAMYRCASSLDLTGGTDTQYFGPGTRLTVL.

The chain carries TRBV7-6 and TRBJ2-3; no clear D gene. This CDR3 comprises 12 residues. Trimming took 3 bases from V and 2 from J, leaving 3 bases between them. Per germline, CDR1 SGHVS and CDR2 FNYEAQ. CDR3 DNA sequence: TGTGCCAGCAGCTTTCTCACAGATACGCAGTATTTT. Amino acid sequence: CASSFLTDTQYF.

The chain uses TRBV18 and TRBJ2-1; 8 bases line up with TRBD1. With V trimmed by 4 bases and J by 6 bases, 5 bases remained unmatched. CDR1 and CDR2 (germline): KGHSH, LQKENI. The CDR3 consists of 14 residues. The CDR3 is CASSLGQGPNEQFF. The CDR3 region has the DNA TGTGCCAGCTCACTAGGACAGGGTCCCAATGAGCAGTTCTTC.

The chain employs TRBV10-3 and TRBJ2-7; 8 bases map to TRBD1. V lost 6 bases and J lost 7; bases outside the gene matches: 5. This CDR3 contains 12 residues. Germline-derived CDR1 and CDR2 are ENHRY and SYGVKD. The CDR3 DNA is TGTGCCATCAGAGGACAGGGATGGGAGCAGTACTTC. Its translation: CAIRGQGWEQYF.

The gene calls are TRBV7-2 and TRBJ1-2; D unresolved. Germline loops: CDR1 SGHTA, CDR2 FQGNSA. The length of the CDR3 is 13 residues. Trimming left V 6 bases short and J 4 bases short, with 12 bases between. The CDR3 DNA follows: TGTGCCAGCAGGCCGGTTTTTGGCTATGGCTACACCTTC. Its protein is CASRPVFGYGYTF. Combining the CDR3 with reference TRBV7-2 and TRBJ1-2 gives the whole variable domain GAGVSQSPSNKVTEKGKDVELRCDPISGHTALYWYRQSLGQGLEFLIYFQGNSAPDKSGLPSDRFSAERTGGSVSTLTIQRTQQEDSAVYLCASRPVFGYGYTFGSGTRLTVV.

The rearrangement uses TRBV18 and TRBJ2-1; D is unresolved. The V gene's germline CDR1 is KGHSH and CDR2 LQKENI. The CDR3 runs to 14 residues. V was pared by 4 bases and J by 0 bases, with 7 bases between. The DNA for the CDR3 is TGTGCCAGCTCACAGGATAACTCCTACAATGAGCAGTTCTTC. It translates to CASSQDNSYNEQFF.

V usage is TRBV19 and J usage is TRBJ2-7; TRBD2 agrees at 10 bases. CDR1 is LNHDA, CDR2 SQIVND, per germline (reference sequence). The ends lost 5 bases at V and 3 bases at J; junction bases unmatched: 1. The CDR3 spans 13 residues. Written as DNA, the CDR3 is TGTGCCAGTAGTCGGACTAGCGGCTACGAGCAGTACTTC. As protein: CASSRTSGYEQYF.

This clone was observed a single time. The chain is built from TRBV4-1 and TRBJ1-3; possibly TRBD1 for D (5 bases). Germline CDR1 is MGHRA and CDR2 is YSYEKL. The CDR3 totals 17 residues. V lost 4 bases, J lost 0 bases, and 16 bases lay in between. The CDR3 here is CASSLGPFTTSGNTIYF. The CDR3 DNA follows: TGCGCCAGCAGCCTGGGACCATTTACAACCTCTGGAAACACCATATATTTT.

Written as DNA, the CDR3 is TGTGCCAGCAGTCGGACAGGGTCCACCGGGGAGCTGTTTTTT. Translated: CASSRTGSTGELFF. The rearrangement uses TRBV2 and TRBJ2-2; 8 bases align to TRBD1. V was pared by 5 bases and J by 4 bases, with 3 bases of the junction left unmatched. Germline loops: CDR1 SNHLY, CDR2 FYNNEI. This CDR3 contains 14 residues. The whole variable domain, filled in from reference TRBV2 and TRBJ2-2, reads EPEVTQTPSHQVTQMGQEVILRCVPISNHLYFYWYRQILGQKVEFLVSFYNNEISEKSEIFDDQFSVERPDGSNFTLKIRSTKLEDSAMYFCASSRTGSTGELFFGEGSRLTVL.

In its sample, this clone was seen once. The CDR3 region has the DNA TGCAGCGTGACTAGCGGAATAGCCTACGAGCAGTACTTC. It encodes CSVTSGIAYEQYF. V and J are TRBV29-1 and TRBJ2-7; 9 nucleotides align to TRBD2. Per germline, CDR1 SQVTM and CDR2 ANQGSEA. V shed 6 bases, J shed 2 bases, and the junction held 5 bases outside the gene matches. This CDR3 is 13 amino acids long.

CDR3 sequence (DNA): TGTGCCAGCAGCATACGAGGTGGTGGACTAACCACAGATACGCAGTATTTT. Its protein product is CASSIRGGGLTTDTQYF. The chain links TRBV7-9 to TRBJ2-3; possibly TRBD2 for D (6 bases). The ends were cut back, 5 bases at V and 2 bases at J, with 20 bases in the middle. CDR1 is SEHNR and CDR2 is FQNEAQ in the germline V gene (reference sequence). This CDR3 contains 17 residues.

The CDR3 protein is CSVDGTVNTEAFF. CDR3 nucleotide sequence: TGCAGCGTCGATGGGACAGTGAACACTGAAGCTTTCTTT. The chain links TRBV29-1 to TRBJ1-1, with TRBD1 matching over 7 bases. Germline values: CDR1 SQVTM, CDR2 ANQGSEA. Trimming took 6 bases from V and 0 from J; bases not matched to a gene: 4. The CDR3 totals 13 residues. The entire variable domain, with the rest obtained from reference TRBV29-1 and TRBJ1-1, is as follows: SAVISQKPSRDICQRGTSLTIQCQVDSQVTMMFWYRQQPGQSLTLIATANQGSEATYESGFVIDKFPISRPNLTFSTLTVSNMSPEDSSIYLCSVDGTVNTEAFFGQGTRLTVV.